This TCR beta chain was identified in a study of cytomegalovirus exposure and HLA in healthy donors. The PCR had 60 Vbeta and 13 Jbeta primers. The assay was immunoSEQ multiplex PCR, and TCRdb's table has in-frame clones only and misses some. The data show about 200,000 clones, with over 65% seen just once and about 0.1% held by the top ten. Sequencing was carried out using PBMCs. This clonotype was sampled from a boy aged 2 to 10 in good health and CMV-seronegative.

Here the CDR3 reads CASSQDRVHNYGYTF. CDR3 DNA: TGCGCCAGCAGCCAAGATCGGGTCCATAACTATGGCTACACCTTC. The chain couples TRBV4-3 to TRBJ1-2, with D hard to call. Germline V CDR1 and CDR2: LGHNA, YSLEER. The CDR3 is made up of 15 amino acids. Trimming took off 0 bases at V and 1 base at J, with 9 bases between the two ends.